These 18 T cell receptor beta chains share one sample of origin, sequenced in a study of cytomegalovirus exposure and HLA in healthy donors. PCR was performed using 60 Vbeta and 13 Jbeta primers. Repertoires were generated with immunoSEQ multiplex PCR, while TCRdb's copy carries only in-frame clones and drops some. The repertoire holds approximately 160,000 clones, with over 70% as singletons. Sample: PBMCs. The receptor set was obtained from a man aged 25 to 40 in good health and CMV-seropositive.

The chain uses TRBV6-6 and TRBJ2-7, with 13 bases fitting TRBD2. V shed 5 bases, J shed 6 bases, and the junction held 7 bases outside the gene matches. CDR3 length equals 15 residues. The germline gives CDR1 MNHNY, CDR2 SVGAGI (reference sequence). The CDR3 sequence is CASSRPGTSGIEQYF. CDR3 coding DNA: TGTGCCAGCAGTCGGCCCGGGACTAGCGGGATCGAGCAGTACTTC.

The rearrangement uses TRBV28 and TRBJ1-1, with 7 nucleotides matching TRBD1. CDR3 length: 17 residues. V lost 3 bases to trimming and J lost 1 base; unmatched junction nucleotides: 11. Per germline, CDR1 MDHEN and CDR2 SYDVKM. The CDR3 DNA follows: TGTGCCAGCAGTTTCCCGGGACAGCCGGGAACGAACACTGAAGCTTTCTTT. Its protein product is CASSFPGQPGTNTEAFF.

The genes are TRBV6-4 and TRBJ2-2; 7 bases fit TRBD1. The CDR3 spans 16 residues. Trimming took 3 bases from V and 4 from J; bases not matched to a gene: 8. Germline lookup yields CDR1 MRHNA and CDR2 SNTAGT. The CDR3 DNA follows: TGTGCCAGCAGTGAGTGGCAGGGGGATAGCACCGGGGAGCTGTTTTTT. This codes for CASSEWQGDSTGELFF.

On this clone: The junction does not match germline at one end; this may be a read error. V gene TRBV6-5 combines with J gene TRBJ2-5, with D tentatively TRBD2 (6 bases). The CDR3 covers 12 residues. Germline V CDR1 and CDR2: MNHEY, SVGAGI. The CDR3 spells CASSAGQGTQYF. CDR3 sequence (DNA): TGTGCCAGCAGTGCGGGGCAAGGGACCCAGTACTTC.

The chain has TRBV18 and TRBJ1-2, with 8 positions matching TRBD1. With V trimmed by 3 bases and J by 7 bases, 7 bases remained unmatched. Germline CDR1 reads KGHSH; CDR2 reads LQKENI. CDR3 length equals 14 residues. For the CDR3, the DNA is TGTGCCAGCTCACCGGAAGGACAGGGCTCTGGCTACACCTTC. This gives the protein CASSPEGQGSGYTF.

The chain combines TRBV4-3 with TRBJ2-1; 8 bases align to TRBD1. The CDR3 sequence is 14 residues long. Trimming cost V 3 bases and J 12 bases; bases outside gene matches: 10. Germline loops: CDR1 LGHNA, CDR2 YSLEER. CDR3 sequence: CASSQSQGAVPQFF. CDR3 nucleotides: TGCGCCAGCAGCCAGTCCCAGGGGGCCGTCCCGCAGTTCTTC.

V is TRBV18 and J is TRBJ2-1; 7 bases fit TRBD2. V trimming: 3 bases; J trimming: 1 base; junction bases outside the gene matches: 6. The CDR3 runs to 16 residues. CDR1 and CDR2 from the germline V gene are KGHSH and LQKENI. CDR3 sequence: CASSPGLEESYNEQFF. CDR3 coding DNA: TGTGCCAGCTCACCCGGACTAGAGGAGTCCTACAATGAGCAGTTCTTC.

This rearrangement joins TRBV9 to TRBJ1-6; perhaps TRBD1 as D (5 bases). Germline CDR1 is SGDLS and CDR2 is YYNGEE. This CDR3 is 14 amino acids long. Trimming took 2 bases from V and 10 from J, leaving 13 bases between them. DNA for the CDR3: TGTGCCAGCAGCGTCGGGGACTCGAGCTCACCCCTCCACTTT. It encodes CASSVGDSSSPLHF.

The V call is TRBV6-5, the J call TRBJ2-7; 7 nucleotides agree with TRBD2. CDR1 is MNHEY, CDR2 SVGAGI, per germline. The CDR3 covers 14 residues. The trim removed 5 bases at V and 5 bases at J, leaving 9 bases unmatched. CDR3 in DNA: TGTGCCAGCAGTCGCGGGAGAGTGAAAGACGAGCAGTACTTC. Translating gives CASSRGRVKDEQYF.

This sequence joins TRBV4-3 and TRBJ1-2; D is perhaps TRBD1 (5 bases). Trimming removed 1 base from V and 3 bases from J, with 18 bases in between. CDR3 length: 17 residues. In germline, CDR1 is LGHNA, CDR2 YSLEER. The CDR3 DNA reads TGCGCCAGCAGCCAAGGTGGCGGAGCAGGGCTTCACTATGGCTACACCTTC. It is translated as CASSQGGGAGLHYGYTF.

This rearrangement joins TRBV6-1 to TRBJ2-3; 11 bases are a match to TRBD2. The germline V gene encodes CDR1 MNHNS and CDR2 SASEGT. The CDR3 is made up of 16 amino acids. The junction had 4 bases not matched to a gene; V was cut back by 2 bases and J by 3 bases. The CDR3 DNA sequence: TGTGCCAGCAGTGAATCCATAGCGGGAGGGACAGATACGCAGTATTTT. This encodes CASSESIAGGTDTQYF.

This CDR3 reads CSGSPRELNEQFF. The CDR3 nucleotides read TGCAGCGGATCCCCACGGGAGCTAAATGAGCAGTTCTTC. The gene calls are TRBV29-1 and TRBJ2-1, with D maybe TRBD2 (6 bases). The CDR3 runs 13 residues. Germline V lookup: CDR1 SQVTM, CDR2 ANQGSEA. Trimming took off 7 bases at V and 7 bases at J, with 17 bases between the two ends.

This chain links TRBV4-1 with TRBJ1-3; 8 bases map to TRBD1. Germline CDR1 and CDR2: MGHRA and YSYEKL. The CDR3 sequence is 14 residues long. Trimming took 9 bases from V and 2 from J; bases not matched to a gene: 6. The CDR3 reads CASGQGLTGNTIYF. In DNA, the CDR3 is TGCGCCAGTGGACAGGGATTGACTGGAAACACCATATATTTT.

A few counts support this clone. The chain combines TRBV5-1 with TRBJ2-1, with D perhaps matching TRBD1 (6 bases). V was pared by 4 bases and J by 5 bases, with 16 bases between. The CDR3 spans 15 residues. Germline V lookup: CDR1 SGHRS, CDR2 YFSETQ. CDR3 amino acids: CASSRIGQTNNEQFF. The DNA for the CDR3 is TGCGCCAGCAGCCGGATCGGACAGACCAACAATGAGCAGTTCTTC.

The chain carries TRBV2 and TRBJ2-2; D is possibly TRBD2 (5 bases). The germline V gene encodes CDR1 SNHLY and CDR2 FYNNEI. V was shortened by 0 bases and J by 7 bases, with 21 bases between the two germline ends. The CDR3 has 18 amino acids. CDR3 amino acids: CASSEASAGVPRRGELFF. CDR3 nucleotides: TGTGCCAGCAGTGAAGCCTCGGCCGGGGTCCCCCGTCGCGGGGAGCTGTTTTTT.

In DNA form, the CDR3 reads TGTGCCACCAGCAGAGATCTCGGAAACACCATATATTTT. Amino acid sequence: CATSRDLGNTIYF. The chain recombines TRBV15 with TRBJ1-3, with D hard to call. CDR3 length: 13 residues. V dropped 0 bases and J dropped 4 bases, with 4 bases sitting between them. Germline V lookup: CDR1 LNHNV, CDR2 YYDKDF (reference sequence).

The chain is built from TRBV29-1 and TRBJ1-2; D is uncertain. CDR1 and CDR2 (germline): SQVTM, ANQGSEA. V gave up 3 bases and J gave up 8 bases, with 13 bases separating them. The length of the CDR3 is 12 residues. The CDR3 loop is CSVDAQRGGYTF. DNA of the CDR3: TGCAGCGTTGATGCCCAAAGAGGGGGCTACACCTTC. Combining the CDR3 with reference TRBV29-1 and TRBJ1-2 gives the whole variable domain SAVISQKPSRDICQRGTSLTIQCQVDSQVTMMFWYRQQPGQSLTLIATANQGSEATYESGFVIDKFPISRPNLTFSTLTVSNMSPEDSSIYLCSVDAQRGGYTFGSGTRLTVV.

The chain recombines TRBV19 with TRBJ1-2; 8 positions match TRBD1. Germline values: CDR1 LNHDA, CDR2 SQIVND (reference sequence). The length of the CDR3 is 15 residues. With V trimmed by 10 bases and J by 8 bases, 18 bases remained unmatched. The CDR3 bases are TGTGCCACCTCCTCCCGGGGACAGGAGAGTTGGGGCTACACCTTC. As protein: CATSSRGQESWGYTF. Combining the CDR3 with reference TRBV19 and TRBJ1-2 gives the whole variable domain DGGITQSPKYLFRKEGQNVTLSCEQNLNHDAMYWYRQDPGQGLRLIYYSQIVNDFQKGDIAEGYSVSREKKESFPLTVTSAQKNPTAFYLCATSSRGQESWGYTFGSGTRLTVV.